What follows describes a single T cell receptor (beta chain). This clone was seen a handful of times. Which antigen it targets is not known. The record has no base qualities; no much larger clone is one base away. This record belongs to a study of beta chain features in type 1 diabetes (dated by TCRdb to the late 2010s). General notes on the study: Mean age, gender distribution, total cell number and subset yield did not differ between patients and healthy donors. A total of under 120,000,000 sorted cells were examined across all samples, and RNA yield correlated strongly with the number of cells per subset. The study compared TCRB repertoires of sorted circulating CD4+ T cell subsets between recently diagnosed type 1 diabetes patients and matched healthy donors. Regulatory and stem cell-like memory subsets were isolated from only 8 patients and roughly eight healthy donors, whereas naive and central memory subsets came from all 30 or so donors.

From each donor, a single peripheral blood sample of about 100 mL on average was drawn into heparinised tubes. A BD FACSAria II was used to sort naive, central memory, regulatory and stem cell-like memory CD4+ T cells with a panel that included CD45RO, CCR7, CD25, CD127, CD95 and CD27. A purity above 95% was achieved for all sorted populations. PBMCs were isolated right away by Lymphoprep density gradient centrifugation and were stained directly, without culture. So that batch effects would be minimized, each experiment stained and sorted samples in pairs, pairing one healthy donor with one patient. The entire amount of isolated RNA was reverse transcribed using the High Capacity cDNA Reverse Transcription Kit, so the sequenced TCRB transcripts were expressed ones. Naive, central memory and regulatory T cell samples underwent deep immunoSEQ sequencing, averaging around 4 million total reads per sample. After sorted cells were lysed in RLT buffer, RNA was extracted with DNase-treated RNeasy Micro or Mini kits, with the choice depending on cell number. To prevent cross-contamination, every cell subset was processed on its own, while patient and healthy donor samples were processed together. The immunoSEQ multiplex PCR was used to amplify TCRB sequences from cDNA, generating 87-bp fragments that spanned the CDR3 region. Amplicons were sequenced on the Illumina HiSeq platform. Per the authors' processing: PCR bias was computationally corrected using synthetic template baselines, reads within Hamming distance 2 were collapsed, and singletons that could not be merged were discarded. By aligning reads against IMGT, V, D and J genes, CDR3 length, and insertions or deletions at six rearrangement sites were assigned. Within each subset, clonotype counts were normalized to sorted cell number, after which true diversity and Gini coefficients were computed with the tcR R package. The overlap coefficient, calculated on TCRB nucleotide sequences, was used to quantify repertoire sharing. Out-of-frame TCRB sequences from naive cells were analyzed as a proxy for the pre-selection repertoire. Imported from immuneACCESS, the table was reduced by TCRdb to in-frame sequences with V and J called. These copies leave out some clones; in studies compared against another copy, an unresolved V gene accounts for under half, and the cause of the remainder is not known. For V, J and clone size, that table is used; D and trimming come from the DNA. The sample contains 680,000 or so clones, about an eighth of them found a single time. Approximately 0.02% of the sample is taken by the ten largest.

Results the study describes overall, beyond this receptor: HLA sub-analyses involved small numbers of individuals, so any influence of HLA type on TCRB rearrangement remained unresolved. PCR might favor shorter templates, but patient and control samples were amplified and corrected together, so any skew would affect both groups equally. Naive, central memory and regulatory TCRB repertoires appeared to be more alike among patients than among healthy donors. At VDJ recombination sites, patients with type 1 diabetes made fewer insertions and deleted more nucleotides, a pattern implying thymic rearrangement abnormalities. Because cDNA was sequenced instead of genomic DNA, activated cells with high expression could be over-represented, although the groups did not differ in activation or CD3 levels. In all four CD4+ subsets, TCRB CDR3 length was moderately but significantly shorter in type 1 diabetes patients.

The specimen sequenced was naive CD4+ T cells from blood. The cell subset or site label here, explained by the study, means: true naive CD4+ T cells. This TCR came from a man between 18 and 29 years old with type 1 diabetes.

The CDR3 corresponds to CASSSTGTSADTQYF. The DNA reads TGTGCCAGTAGTTCGACCGGGACTAGCGCTGATACGCAGTATTTT. Recombination joined TRBV19 with TRBJ2-3, with TRBD2 matching 10 junction bases. Taken from cysteine to phenylalanine, the CDR3 has 15 residues. Only the CDR3 portion is preserved as DNA: 45 bases, with reading frame beginning at the first base. CDR1 is given as LNHDA and CDR2 as SQIVND, both from the germline V gene (reference sequence). Trimming takes 5 bases off V and 6 bases off J; junction bases not matched to a gene: 8.